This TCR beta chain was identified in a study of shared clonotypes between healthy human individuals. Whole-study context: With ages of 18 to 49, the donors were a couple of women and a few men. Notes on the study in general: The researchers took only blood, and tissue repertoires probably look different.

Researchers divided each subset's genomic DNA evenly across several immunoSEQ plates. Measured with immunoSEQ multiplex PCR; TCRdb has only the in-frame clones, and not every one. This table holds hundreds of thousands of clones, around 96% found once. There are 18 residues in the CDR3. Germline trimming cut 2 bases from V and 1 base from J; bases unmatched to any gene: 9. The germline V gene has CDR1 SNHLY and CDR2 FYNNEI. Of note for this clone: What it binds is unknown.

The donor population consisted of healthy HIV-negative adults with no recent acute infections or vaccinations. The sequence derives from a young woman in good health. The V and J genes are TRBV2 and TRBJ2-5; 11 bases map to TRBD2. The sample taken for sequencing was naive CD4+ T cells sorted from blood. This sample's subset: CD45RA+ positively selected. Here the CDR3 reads CASSELAGGLGRQETQYF. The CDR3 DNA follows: TGTGCCAGCAGTGAACTAGCGGGAGGTTTGGGTCGCCAAGAGACCCAGTACTTC.